The 8 T cell receptor beta chains in this list originate from one sample, sequenced in a study of blood T cell repertoires in COVID-19. TCRdb keeps only in-frame clones here, not all; method: immunoSEQ multiplex PCR. The sample carries some 670,000 clones, more than 80% recorded once. Source material: peripheral blood. Every receptor here comes from a woman under 30 with acute or convalescent COVID-19.

This sequence joins TRBV28 and TRBJ1-1; the D is unclear. The CDR3 length is 14 residues. Looked up from germline, CDR1 is MDHEN and CDR2 is SYDVKM. V was clipped by 2 bases and J by 9 bases, with 16 bases between them. The CDR3 coding sequence is TGTGCCAGCAGTTTAATGCAGTCAGGTGGTAAAGCTTTCTTT. Amino acid sequence: CASSLMQSGGKAFF.

The chain couples TRBV27 to TRBJ1-2; 9 nucleotides match TRBD1. CDR1 MNHEY and CDR2 SMNVEV come from the germline V gene (reference sequence). The length of the CDR3 is 15 residues. The trim removed 2 bases at V and 0 bases at J, leaving 1 base unmatched. In nucleotides, the CDR3 is TGTGCCAGCAGTTTAAGACAGGGGGCTAACTATGGCTACACCTTC. This sequence encodes CASSLRQGANYGYTF.

This clone has only a few counts. CDR3 in DNA: TGCGCCAGCAGTGAGGACAGGACGGCAGGAAACACCATATATTTT. It specifies CASSEDRTAGNTIYF. V and J are TRBV10-1 and TRBJ1-3; a weak D match, TRBD1 (6 bases). The ends were cut back, 2 bases at V and 4 bases at J, with 12 bases in the middle. CDR1 and CDR2 from the germline V gene are WNHNN and SYGVQD (reference sequence). The CDR3 length is 15 residues.

The genes are TRBV11-1 and TRBJ2-7; TRBD1 agrees at 8 bases. V lost 5 bases to trimming and J lost 4 bases; unmatched junction nucleotides: 7. Germline V gene sequence: CDR1 SGHAT, CDR2 FQDESV (reference sequence). The CDR3 is made up of 14 amino acids. CDR3 nucleotide sequence: TGTGCCAGCAGCCACGACAGGGGTCGTTACGAGCAGTACTTC. It translates to CASSHDRGRYEQYF.

The rearrangement uses TRBV27 and TRBJ2-7, with 7 bases fitting TRBD2. Germline V gene data show CDR1 as MNHEY and CDR2 as SMNVEV (reference sequence). CDR3 length equals 14 residues. The trim removed 2 bases at V and 5 bases at J, leaving 6 bases unmatched. As DNA, the CDR3 is TGTGCCAGCAGTTTAGGGGGGGTGGGGAACGAGCAGTACTTC. It translates to CASSLGGVGNEQYF.

This clone was seen a few times. This chain connects TRBV5-1 to TRBJ1-2, with 7 bases aligning to TRBD1. This CDR3 is built from 14 residues. Germline CDR1 is SGHRS and CDR2 is YFSETQ. The junction had 1 base not matched to a gene; V was cut back by 0 bases and J by 2 bases. The CDR3 region is CASSLGDRNYGYTF. The CDR3 DNA reads TGCGCCAGCAGCTTGGGGGACAGAAACTATGGCTACACCTTC.

The chain couples TRBV5-1 to TRBJ1-1; TRBD1 might be the D (6 bases). The V gene lost 4 bases and the J gene lost 7 bases, with 11 bases spanning the gap. Germline CDR1 and CDR2: SGHRS and YFSETQ. The CDR3 loop spans 12 amino acids. The CDR3 nucleotides read TGCGCCAGCAGCCCGGGACACGGTGAAGCTTTCTTT. Translated: CASSPGHGEAFF.

The chain joins TRBV24-1 to TRBJ1-5; D remains ambiguous. The CDR3 is made up of 13 amino acids. Germline V lookup: CDR1 KGHDR, CDR2 SFDVKD. Trimming cost V 4 bases and J 3 bases, with 6 bases left between them. CDR3 protein: CATSDRFNQPQHF. CDR3 DNA sequence: TGTGCCACCAGTGACCGTTTCAATCAGCCCCAGCATTTT.